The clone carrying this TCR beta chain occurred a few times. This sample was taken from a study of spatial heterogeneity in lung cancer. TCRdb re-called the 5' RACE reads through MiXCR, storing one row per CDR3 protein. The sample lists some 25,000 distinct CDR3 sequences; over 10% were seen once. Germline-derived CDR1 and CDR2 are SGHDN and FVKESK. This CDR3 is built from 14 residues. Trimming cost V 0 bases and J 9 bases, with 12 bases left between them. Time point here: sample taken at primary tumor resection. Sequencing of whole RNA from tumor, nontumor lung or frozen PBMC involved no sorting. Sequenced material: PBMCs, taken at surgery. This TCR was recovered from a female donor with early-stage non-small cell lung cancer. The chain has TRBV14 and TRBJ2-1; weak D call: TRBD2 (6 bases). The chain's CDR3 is CASSQDRGGTEQFF. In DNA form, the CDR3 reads TGTGCCAGCAGCCAAGATAGGGGCGGGACTGAGCAGTTCTTC.